A single sample gave rise to the 16 T cell receptor beta chains below, sequenced in a study of radiotherapy plus CTLA-4 blockade in lung cancer. Here immunoSEQ multiplex PCR was the method, and the copy in TCRdb shows in-frame clones only, minus some. The repertoire includes 85,000 to 100,000 clones, roughly 86% of them detected once, and 16% sits in the top ten. The starting material was peripheral blood, obtained from a patient treated with radiotherapy plus ipilimumab. The source of these receptors is a human donor with non-small cell lung cancer that progressed on radiotherapy plus ipilimumab.

This chain joins TRBV7-2 and TRBJ2-3; D uncertain. Germline V gene lookup returns CDR1 SGHTA and CDR2 FQGNSA. The CDR3 spans 12 residues. Trimming left V 3 bases short and J 14 bases short, with 15 bases between. CDR3 DNA: TGTGCCAGCAGCTTTAGTGAGGCGCGGTGGTATTTT. The encoded protein is CASSFSEARWYF.

This clone has only one observation. V and J are TRBV18 and TRBJ2-7; 9 bases are a match to TRBD2. The germline gives CDR1 KGHSH, CDR2 LQKENI. This CDR3 is built from 15 residues. Unmatched junction bases numbered 5, after V lost 3 bases and J lost 2 bases. The CDR3 DNA is TGTGCCAGCTCACCGAATAGCGGGGGAGCCTACGAGCAGTACTTC. It yields the protein CASSPNSGGAYEQYF. The full variable domain, its missing parts supplied by reference TRBV18 and TRBJ2-7, is NAGVMQNPRHLVRRRGQEARLRCSPMKGHSHVYWYRQLPEEGLKFMVYLQKENIIDESGMPKERFSAEFPKEGPSILRIQQVVRGDSAAYFCASSPNSGGAYEQYFGPGTRLTVT.

This rearrangement joins TRBV6-1 to TRBJ2-7, with 7 bases aligning to TRBD2. J was trimmed by 2 bases and V by 2 bases; bases with no gene match: 3. The germline V gene encodes CDR1 MNHNS and CDR2 SASEGT. This CDR3 has 14 residues. The CDR3 DNA follows: TGTGCCAGCAGTGAACTGCGGGGGACCTACGAGCAGTACTTC. Amino acid sequence: CASSELRGTYEQYF.

This rearrangement joins TRBV21-1 to TRBJ2-7; the table's D call, TRBD1, was not checked against the DNA. TRBV21-1 is flagged as a pseudogene. The CDR3 extends over 12 amino acids. The CDR3 DNA reads TGTGCCAGGAAGACAGGTGACTACGAGCAGTACTTC. As protein: CARKTGDYEQYF.

V usage is TRBV14 and J usage is TRBJ2-2; D is unresolved. The CDR3 sequence is 17 residues long. Trimming shortened V by 1 base and J by 1 base, and 13 bases separated the two germline ends. In germline, CDR1 is SGHDN, CDR2 FVKESK. CDR3 coding DNA: TGTGCCAGCAGCCAAGGTGGAGTCCCGTGGAACACCGGGGAGCTGTTTTTT. Translated, it gives CASSQGGVPWNTGELFF.

The chain recombines TRBV19 with TRBJ1-1, with D tentatively TRBD1 (6 bases). Between the trimmed V and J ends, which lost 5 bases and 1 base, there was a span of 14 bases. Germline V gene data show CDR1 as LNHDA and CDR2 as SQIVND (reference sequence). The CDR3 sequence is 15 residues long. DNA for the CDR3: TGTGCCAGTAGTTTAAGGACAGATCGGAACACTGAAGCTTTCTTT. This codes for CASSLRTDRNTEAFF.

The chain uses TRBV9 and TRBJ1-2; 8 positions agree with TRBD1. The germline gives CDR1 SGDLS, CDR2 YYNGEE. The CDR3 contains 14 residues. V was clipped by 7 bases and J by 7 bases; unmatched bases: 12. The DNA of the CDR3 is TGTGCCAGCTCAAAGAGCCCAGGGGGCCTTGGCTACACCTTC. Amino acid sequence: CASSKSPGGLGYTF. The full variable domain, in which reference TRBV9 and TRBJ1-2 provide the parts outside the CDR3, is DSGVTQTPKHLITATGQRVTLRCSPRSGDLSVYWYQQSLDQGLQFLIQYYNGEERAKGNILERFSAQQFPDLHSELNLSSLELGDSALYFCASSKSPGGLGYTFGSGTRLTVV.

The rearrangement uses TRBV19 and TRBJ2-3; D might be TRBD1 (5 bases). The CDR3 is 14 residues long. Trimming stripped 7 bases from V and 6 bases from J, with 17 bases between. From germline, CDR1 is LNHDA and CDR2 SQIVND (reference sequence). CDR3 sequence: CASTQTAGSDTQYF. The CDR3 coding sequence is TGTGCCAGTACCCAGACAGCCGGGTCGGATACGCAGTATTTT.

This clone appeared a single time. The chain links TRBV5-6 to TRBJ2-5; D remains unclear. This CDR3 is built from 13 residues. V lost 4 bases and J lost 5, with 12 bases in between. CDR1 and CDR2 (germline): SGHDT, YYEEEE. The CDR3 here is CASSPPLGETQYF. In DNA, the CDR3 is TGTGCCAGCAGCCCCCCTCTGGGCGAGACCCAGTACTTC.

V and J are TRBV14 and TRBJ1-1; D not resolved. The CDR3 covers 12 residues. Germline assignment: CDR1 SGHDN and CDR2 FVKESK. Trimming took 4 bases from V and 7 from J, leaving 10 bases between them. CDR3 protein: CASSPTRVEAFF. In nucleotides, the CDR3 is TGTGCCAGCAGCCCGACTCGGGTTGAAGCTTTCTTT.

This clone was seen a single time. This chain joins TRBV7-9 and TRBJ2-1, with 8 bases fitting TRBD2. The CDR3 length is 18 residues. CDR1 and CDR2 (germline): SEHNR, FQNEAQ (reference sequence). J lost 0 bases, V lost 3 bases, and 10 bases had no gene match. The CDR3, as DNA: TGTGCCAGCAGCTTGGGCCGAGTAGCGGGGAGCTCCTACAATGAGCAGTTCTTC. Protein product: CASSLGRVAGSSYNEQFF. The entire variable domain, with the rest obtained from reference TRBV7-9 and TRBJ2-1, is as follows: DTGVSQNPRHKITKRGQNVTFRCDPISEHNRLYWYRQTLGQGPEFLTYFQNEAQLEKSRLLSDRFSAERPKGSFSTLEIQRTEQGDSAMYLCASSLGRVAGSSYNEQFFGPGTRLTVL.

V and J are TRBV5-1 and TRBJ1-2; D is perhaps TRBD1 (6 bases). With 3 bases removed from V and 5 bases from J, the gap between germline ends came to 14 bases. This CDR3 region has 14 residues. In germline, CDR1 is SGHRS, CDR2 YFSETQ. The CDR3 spells CASSWTSGAYGYTF. The CDR3 region has the DNA TGCGCCAGCAGCTGGACTTCGGGGGCATATGGCTACACCTTC.

This chain joins TRBV6-1 and TRBJ2-4, with D perhaps being TRBD1 or TRBD2 (6 bases each). Looked up from germline, CDR1 is MNHNS and CDR2 is SASEGT. V lost 6 bases and J 4 bases, leaving 16 bases between the germline ends. This CDR3 contains 15 residues. The CDR3 nucleotides read TGTGCCAGCAGACCCCCATGGGGGGCGAAAAACATTCAGTACTTC. This translates into CASRPPWGAKNIQYF.

The J gene is TRBJ1-2, the V gene TRBV30, with 8 bases matching TRBD1. In germline, CDR1 is GTSNPN, CDR2 SVGIG (reference sequence). Unmatched junction bases numbered 6, after V lost 7 bases and J lost 2 bases. The CDR3 consists of 13 residues. CDR3 bases: TGTGCCTTTAACAGGGGGGGGAACTATGGCTACACCTTC. Residues: CAFNRGGNYGYTF.

J is TRBJ1-5 and V is TRBV19; D is possibly TRBD1 (6 bases). The CDR3 length is 14 residues. V was clipped by 5 bases and J by 7 bases, with 15 bases between them. Germline V CDR1 and CDR2: LNHDA, SQIVND (reference sequence). The CDR3 DNA follows: TGTGCCAGTAGTGCCTCGGGGGGGCTGCAGCCCCAGCATTTT. Translating it yields CASSASGGLQPQHF.

The chain joins TRBV30 to TRBJ1-4; D unclear. The CDR3 totals 15 residues. Germline assignment: CDR1 GTSNPN and CDR2 SVGIG (reference sequence). V shed 1 base and J shed 7 bases, with 16 bases lying between them. The CDR3, as DNA: TGTGCCTGGAGTGAAGGCCGGCGATTGGGTGAAAAACTGTTTTTT. The encoded protein is CAWSEGRRLGEKLFF.